This TCR beta chain comes out of a study of T cell responses to AZD1222 COVID-19 vaccine. In regard to this clone: Its specificity is unknown.

Here immunoSEQ multiplex PCR was the method, and the copy in TCRdb shows in-frame clones only, minus some. The sample has about 120,000 clones; 75% to 90% are singletons. Study-wide results and caveats: Spike-specific TCR breadth and depth rose after two AZD1222 doses. Spike as a whole was targeted by vaccine-associated CD4 TCRs, dominant at 160-218 and 743-854. Donors were mostly white British, more females; clonal diversity possibly underestimated. The study sampled repertoires only after the peak T cell response.

This CDR3 has 19 amino acids. Germline V CDR1 and CDR2: KGHSH, LQKENI. Trimming removed 2 bases from V and 5 bases from J; junction bases left unmatched: 16. The clonotype originates from an adult in good health. This chain links TRBV18 with TRBJ2-1, with TRBD2 matching 9 bases. The sequencing here drew on peripheral blood, taken on day 0 of AZD1222 vaccination. CDR3 nucleotides: TGTGCCAGCTCACCAAGGCTAGGGCTAGCGGGGAGCCAGGACAATGAGCAGTTCTTC. Translation: CASSPRLGLAGSQDNEQFF.